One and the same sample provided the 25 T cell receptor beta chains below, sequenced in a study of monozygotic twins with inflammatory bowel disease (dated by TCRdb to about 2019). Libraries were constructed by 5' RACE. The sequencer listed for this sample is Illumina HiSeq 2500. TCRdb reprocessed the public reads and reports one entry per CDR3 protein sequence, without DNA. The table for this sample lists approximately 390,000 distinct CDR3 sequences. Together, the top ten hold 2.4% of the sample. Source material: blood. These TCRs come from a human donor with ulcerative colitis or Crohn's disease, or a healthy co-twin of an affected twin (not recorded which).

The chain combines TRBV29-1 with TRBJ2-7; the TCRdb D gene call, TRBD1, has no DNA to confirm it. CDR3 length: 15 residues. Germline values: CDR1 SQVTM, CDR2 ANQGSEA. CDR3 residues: CSVVVRDRGQYEQYF.

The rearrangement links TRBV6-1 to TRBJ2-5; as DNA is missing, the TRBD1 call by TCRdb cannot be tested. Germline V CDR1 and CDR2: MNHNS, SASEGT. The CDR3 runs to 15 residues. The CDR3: CASSQPGQGEETQYF.

The CDR3 spells CASSYWTGTGELFF. The rearrangement uses TRBV6-5 and TRBJ2-2. The CDR3 loop spans 14 amino acids. The germline V gene encodes CDR1 MNHEY and CDR2 SVGAGI.

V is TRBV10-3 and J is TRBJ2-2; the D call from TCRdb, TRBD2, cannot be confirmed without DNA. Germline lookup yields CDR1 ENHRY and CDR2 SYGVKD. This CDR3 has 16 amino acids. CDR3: CAMGGLAGLHTGELFF.

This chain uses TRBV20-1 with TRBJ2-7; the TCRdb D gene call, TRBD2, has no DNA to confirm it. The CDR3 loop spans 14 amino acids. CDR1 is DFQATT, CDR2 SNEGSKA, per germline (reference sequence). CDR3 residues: CSAFDGGPTYEQYF.

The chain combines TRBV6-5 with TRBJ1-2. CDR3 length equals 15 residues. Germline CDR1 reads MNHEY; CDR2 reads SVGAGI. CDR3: CASSYSPKPHYGYTF.

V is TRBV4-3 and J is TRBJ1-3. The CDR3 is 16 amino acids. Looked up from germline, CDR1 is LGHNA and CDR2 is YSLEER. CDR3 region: CASSQGHGDSGNTIYF.

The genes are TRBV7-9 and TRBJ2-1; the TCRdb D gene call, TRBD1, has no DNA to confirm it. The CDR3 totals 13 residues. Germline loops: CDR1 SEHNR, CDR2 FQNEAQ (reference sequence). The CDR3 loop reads CASTLTGFGEQFF.

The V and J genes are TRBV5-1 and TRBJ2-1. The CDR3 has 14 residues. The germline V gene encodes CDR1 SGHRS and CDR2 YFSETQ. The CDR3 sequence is CASRKESSYNEQFF.

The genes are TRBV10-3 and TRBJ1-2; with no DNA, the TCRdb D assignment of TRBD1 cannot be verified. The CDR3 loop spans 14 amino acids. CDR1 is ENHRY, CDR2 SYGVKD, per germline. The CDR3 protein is CAISVGDSIYGYTF.

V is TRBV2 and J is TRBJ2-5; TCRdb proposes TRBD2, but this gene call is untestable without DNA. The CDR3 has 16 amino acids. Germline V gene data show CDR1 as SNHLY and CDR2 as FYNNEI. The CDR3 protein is CASRLAGVGAVETQYF. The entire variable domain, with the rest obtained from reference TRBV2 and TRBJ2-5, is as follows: EPEVTQTPSHQVTQMGQEVILRCVPISNHLYFYWYRQILGQKVEFLVSFYNNEISEKSEIFDDQFSVERPDGSNFTLKIRSTKLEDSAMYFCASRLAGVGAVETQYFGPGTRLLVL.

This CDR3 reads CASSQERRGQMTLYGYTF. The V gene is TRBV4-1, the J gene TRBJ1-2; TCRdb selects TRBD1, and the lack of DNA leaves this call unchecked. The CDR3 length is 18 residues. Per germline, CDR1 MGHRA and CDR2 YSYEKL.

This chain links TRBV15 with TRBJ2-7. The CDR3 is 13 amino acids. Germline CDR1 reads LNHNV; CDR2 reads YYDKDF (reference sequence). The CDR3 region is CATSRDLNYEQYF.

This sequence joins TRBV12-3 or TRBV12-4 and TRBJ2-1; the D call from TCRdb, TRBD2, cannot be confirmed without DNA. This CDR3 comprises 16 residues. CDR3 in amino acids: CASRGTSGGDYNEQFF.

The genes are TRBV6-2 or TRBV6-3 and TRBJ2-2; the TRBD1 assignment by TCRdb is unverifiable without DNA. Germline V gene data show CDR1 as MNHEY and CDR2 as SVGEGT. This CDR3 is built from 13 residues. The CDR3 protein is CASSYGGYGELFF.

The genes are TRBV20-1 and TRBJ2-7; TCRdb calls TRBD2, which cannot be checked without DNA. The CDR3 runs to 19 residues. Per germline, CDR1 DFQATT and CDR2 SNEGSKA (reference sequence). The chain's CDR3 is CSARVWGATGTSPFYEQYF.

The chain's CDR3 is CASSRYPLLEAFF. The chain has TRBV7-9 and TRBJ1-1; the TRBD1 assignment by TCRdb is unverifiable without DNA. Germline V gene sequence: CDR1 SEHNR, CDR2 FQNEAQ (reference sequence). The CDR3 is made up of 13 amino acids.

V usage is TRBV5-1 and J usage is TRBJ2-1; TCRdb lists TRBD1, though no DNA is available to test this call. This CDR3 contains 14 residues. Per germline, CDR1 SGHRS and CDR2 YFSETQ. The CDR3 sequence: CASSAGGRDNEQFF.

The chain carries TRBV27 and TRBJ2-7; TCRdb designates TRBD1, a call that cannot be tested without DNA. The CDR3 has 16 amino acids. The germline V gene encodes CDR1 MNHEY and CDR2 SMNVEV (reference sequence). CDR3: CASSLSQGDSSYEQYF.

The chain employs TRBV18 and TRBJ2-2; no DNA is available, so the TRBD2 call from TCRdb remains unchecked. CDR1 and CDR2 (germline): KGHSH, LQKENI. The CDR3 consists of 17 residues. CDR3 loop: CASSPDSAGVYTGELFF.

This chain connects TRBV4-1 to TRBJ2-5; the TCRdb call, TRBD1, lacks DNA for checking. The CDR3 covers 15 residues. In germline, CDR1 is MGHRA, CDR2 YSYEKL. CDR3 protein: CASSHPTGVAETQYF.

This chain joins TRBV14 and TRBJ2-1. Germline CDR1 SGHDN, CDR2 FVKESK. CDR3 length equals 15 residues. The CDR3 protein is CASSQERSSYNEQFF.

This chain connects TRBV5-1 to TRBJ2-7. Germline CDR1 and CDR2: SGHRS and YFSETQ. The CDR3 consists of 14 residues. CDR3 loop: CASSFGGSPYEQYF.

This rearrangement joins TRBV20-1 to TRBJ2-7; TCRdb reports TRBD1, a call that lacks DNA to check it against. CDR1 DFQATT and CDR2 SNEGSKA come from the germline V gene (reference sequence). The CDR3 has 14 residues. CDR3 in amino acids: CSAEDRGGTYEQYF.

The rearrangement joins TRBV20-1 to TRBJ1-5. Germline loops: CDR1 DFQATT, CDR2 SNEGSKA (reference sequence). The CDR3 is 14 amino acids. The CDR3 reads CSARDVGVSQPQHF.